The entry below describes one TCR beta chain. The antigen is undetermined. This sample was included in a study of cytomegalovirus exposure and HLA in healthy donors. Study outcomes and limitations: It was confirmed in vitro that a few of the CMV-associated chains were specific for CMV antigens.

From germline, CDR1 is LNHDA and CDR2 SQIVND (reference sequence). This CDR3 is built from 15 residues. The V segment lost 10 bases and the J segment 4 bases; nucleotides outside the gene matches: 12. The PCR made use of 60 Vbeta and 13 Jbeta primers. Data came from immunoSEQ multiplex PCR; TCRdb stores just in-frame clones and leaves some out. The profile covers tens of thousands of clones, with around 84% appearing a single time and about 4.6% taken by the ten largest. What was sequenced was PBMCs. The chain recombines TRBV19 with TRBJ2-5; 10 bases fit TRBD1. The TCR originated in a woman in her forties in good health and CMV-seropositive. The chain's CDR3 is CAKLYRTGGGETQYF. The CDR3 nucleotides read TGTGCCAAACTTTATCGGACAGGGGGTGGAGAGACCCAGTACTTC.